Listed below are T cell receptor beta chains from one sample, sequenced in a study of T-cell memory formation after mild COVID-19. TCRdb itself ran the 5' RACE reads through MiXCR, one entry per CDR3 protein. This table has 550,000 to 600,000 distinct CDR3 sequences, roughly 17% appearing once. The material sequenced was PBMCs or a T cell subset sorted from them (not recorded which). These receptors were collected from an adult woman who had mild COVID-19 (a few samples of this study predate the infection). Cell type and time point are not known. CDR3s leave out the opening cysteine and the closing phenylalanine or tryptophan.

CDR3 protein | V gene
ASSQRQSSYNEQF | TRBV5-1
AWSVGPTAF | TRBV30
ASYPPTSGSGSNEQF | TRBV25-1
ASSKLAGKTYNEQF | TRBV7-9
SAKGGFEQF | TRBV20-1
ASIIFDVGDMDTQY | TRBV2
SVAGQKDNSGANVLT | TRBV29-1
ASSATGLAGETQY | TRBV9
ASIPRTGGFNEQF | TRBV12-3/TRBV12-4
ASSPWGSRRGELF | TRBV5-4
ASSGLTERNTGELF | TRBV7-9
ASSYALAQNTEAF | TRBV7-9
ASSLEGVTSGNTIY | TRBV5-1
ASSQAAGINYGYT | TRBV4-1